Described below is a single TCR beta chain sequence and its context. The target antigen is unknown. This specimen belongs to a study of T cell responses to AZD1222 COVID-19 vaccine. Only in-frame clones appear in the TCRdb table, and some are missing; sequencing was by immunoSEQ multiplex PCR. The sample carries approximately 260,000 clones, roughly 93% recorded once. Study results and limitations: Spike-specific TCR breadth and depth rose after two AZD1222 doses. There were mostly white British donors and more females than males, and clonal diversity was possibly underestimated.

The CDR3 consists of 14 residues. Trimming removed 3 bases at V and 2 bases at J, with 8 bases between. CDR1 is MDHEN, CDR2 SYDVKM, per germline. The TCR sequence derives from an adult in good health. V gene TRBV28 combines with J gene TRBJ2-1; tentatively, D is TRBD2 (6 bases). Sequences were derived from peripheral blood, sampled on day 0 of AZD1222 vaccination. CDR3 residues: CASSLGGPYNEQFF. As DNA, the CDR3 is TGTGCCAGCAGTTTGGGAGGCCCCTACAATGAGCAGTTCTTC.